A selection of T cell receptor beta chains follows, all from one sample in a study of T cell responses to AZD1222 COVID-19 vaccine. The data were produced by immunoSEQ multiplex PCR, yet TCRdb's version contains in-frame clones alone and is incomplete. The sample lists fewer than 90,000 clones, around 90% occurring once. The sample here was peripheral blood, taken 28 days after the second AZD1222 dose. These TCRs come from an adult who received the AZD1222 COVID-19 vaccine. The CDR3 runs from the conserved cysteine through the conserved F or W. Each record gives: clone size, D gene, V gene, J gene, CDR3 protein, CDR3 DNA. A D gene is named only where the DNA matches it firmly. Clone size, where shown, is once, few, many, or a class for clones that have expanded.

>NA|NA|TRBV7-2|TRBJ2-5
CASSPGGQIETQYF
TGTGCCAGCAGCCCCGGAGGACAGATAGAGACCCAGTACTTC
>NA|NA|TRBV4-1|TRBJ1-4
CASSQDPGLKLFF
TGCGCCAGCAGCCAAGATCCAGGGTTAAAACTGTTTTTT
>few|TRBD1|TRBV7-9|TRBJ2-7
CASSLTGTGGYEQYF
TGTGCCAGCAGCCTCACTGGGACAGGGGGCTACGAGCAGTACTTC
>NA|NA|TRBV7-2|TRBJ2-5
CASSLGLGETQYF
TGTGCCAGCAGCTTAGGGCTAGGGGAGACCCAGTACTTC
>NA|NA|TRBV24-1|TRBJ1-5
CATSDSRQNQPQHF
TGTGCCACCAGTGATAGTAGACAGAATCAGCCCCAGCATTTT
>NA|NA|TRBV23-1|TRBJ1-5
CASSQSGGVSQPQHF
TGCGCCAGCAGTCAATCGGGGGGGGTGAGTCAGCCCCAGCATTTT
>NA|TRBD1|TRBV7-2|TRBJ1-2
CASSPDRVNYGYTF
TGTGCCAGCAGCCCGGACAGGGTTAACTATGGCTACACCTTC
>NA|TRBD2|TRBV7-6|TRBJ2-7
CASSQGGTRLYEQYF
TGTGCCAGCAGCCAAGGCGGGACTAGGTTGTACGAGCAGTACTTC
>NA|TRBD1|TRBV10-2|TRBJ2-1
CASSEGTVTGEQFF
TGCGCCAGCAGTGAAGGGACAGTAACCGGGGAGCAGTTCTTC
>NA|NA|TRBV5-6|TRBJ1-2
CASSTRTYYGYTF
TGTGCCAGCAGCACCCGGACATACTATGGCTACACCTTC
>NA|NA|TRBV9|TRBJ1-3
CASSPSGEAIYF
TGTGCCAGCAGCCCGAGTGGAGAGGCCATATATTTT
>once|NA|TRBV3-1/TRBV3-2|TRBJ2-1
CASSIDSYNEQFF
TGTGCCAGCAGTATCGACAGCTATAATGAGCAGTTCTTC
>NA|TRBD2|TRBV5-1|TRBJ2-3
CASSLAQTSGADTQYF
TGCGCCAGCAGCTTGGCCCAGACTAGCGGGGCAGATACGCAGTATTTT
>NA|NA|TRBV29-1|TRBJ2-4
CSVEVYKNIQYF
TGCAGCGTTGAAGTCTACAAAAACATTCAGTACTTC
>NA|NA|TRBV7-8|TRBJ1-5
CASRIGPGFGWPQHF
TGTGCCAGCAGGATAGGGCCAGGGTTCGGGTGGCCCCAGCATTTT
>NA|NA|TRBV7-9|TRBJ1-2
CASSPLGNLYGYTF
TGTGCCAGCAGCCCCCTGGGTAACCTCTATGGCTACACCTTC
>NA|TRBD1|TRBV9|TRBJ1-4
CASSPNGGTGEKLFF
TGTGCCAGCAGCCCCAATGGGGGGACAGGGGAAAAACTGTTTTTT
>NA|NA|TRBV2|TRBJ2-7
CASRDLGYEQYF
TGTGCCAGCCGGGATCTCGGCTACGAGCAGTACTTC
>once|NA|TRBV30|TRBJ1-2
CAWSVNRANYGYTF
TGTGCCTGGAGTGTTAACAGGGCTAACTATGGCTACACCTTC
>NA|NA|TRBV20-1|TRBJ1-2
CSAPGYYGYTF
TGCAGTGCGCCGGGCTACTATGGCTACACCTTC
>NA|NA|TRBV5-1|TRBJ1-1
CASSLEGGQAFF
TGCGCCAGCAGCTTGGAAGGGGGGCAAGCTTTCTTT
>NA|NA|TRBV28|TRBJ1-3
CASSFRSGFGNTIYF
TGTGCCAGCAGTTTTCGGTCAGGGTTTGGAAACACCATATATTTT
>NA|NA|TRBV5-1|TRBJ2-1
CASRLGRADEQFF
TGCGCCAGCAGGCTGGGCCGTGCGGATGAGCAGTTCTTC
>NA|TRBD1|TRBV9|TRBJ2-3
CASSVDPSTGGVTDTQYF
TGTGCCAGCAGCGTAGACCCCTCCACAGGGGGCGTCACAGATACGCAGTATTTT
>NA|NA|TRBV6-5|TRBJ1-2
CASSYRLGDGYTF
TGTGCCAGCAGTTATAGGTTGGGAGATGGGTACACCTTC
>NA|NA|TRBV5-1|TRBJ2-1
CASSPGTIRMDEQFF
TGCGCCAGCAGCCCGGGGACAATAAGAATGGATGAGCAGTTCTTC
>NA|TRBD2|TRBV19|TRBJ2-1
CASKRLAGINEQFF
TGTGCCAGCAAGAGACTAGCGGGAATCAATGAGCAGTTCTTC
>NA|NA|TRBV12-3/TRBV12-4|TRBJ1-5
CASGGGWVQPQHF
TGTGCCAGCGGAGGGGGATGGGTACAGCCCCAGCATTTT
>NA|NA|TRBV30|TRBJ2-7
CAWSVGLVLRF
TGTGCCTGGAGTGTAGGTCTGGTTCTCCGCTTC
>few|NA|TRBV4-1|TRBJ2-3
CASSQPRDTQYF
TGCGCCAGCAGCCAACCAAGGGATACGCAGTATTTT
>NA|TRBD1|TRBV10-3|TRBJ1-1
CAISKTGGVGLNTEAFF
TGTGCCATCAGTAAGACAGGGGGGGTGGGTTTGAACACTGAAGCTTTCTTT
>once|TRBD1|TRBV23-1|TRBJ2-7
CASSQSAGTATYEQYF
TGCGCCAGCAGTCAATCGGCCGGGACAGCAACCTACGAGCAGTACTTC
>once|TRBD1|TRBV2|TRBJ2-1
CASLRDSLNEQFF
TGTGCCAGCCTCCGGGACAGCCTCAATGAGCAGTTCTTC
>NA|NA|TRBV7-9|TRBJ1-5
CASSLSWDQPQHF
TGTGCCAGCAGCTTATCTTGGGATCAGCCCCAGCATTTT
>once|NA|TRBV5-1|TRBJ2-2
CASSWGPATGELFF
TGCGCCAGCAGCTGGGGGCCGGCCACCGGGGAGCTGTTTTTT
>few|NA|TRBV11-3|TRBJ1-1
CASSLGGKNTEAFF
TGTGCCAGCAGCTTAGGGGGGAAGAACACTGAAGCTTTCTTT
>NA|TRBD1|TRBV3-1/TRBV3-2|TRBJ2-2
CASSHRTGYASNTGELFF
TGTGCCAGCAGCCACAGGACAGGGTACGCCTCGAACACCGGGGAGCTGTTTTTT
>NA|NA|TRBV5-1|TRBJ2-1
CASSLGGGPNEQFF
TGCGCCAGCAGCTTGGGTGGCGGGCCCAATGAGCAGTTCTTC
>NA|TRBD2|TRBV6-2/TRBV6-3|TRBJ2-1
CASSRELRTSGRNEQFF
TGTGCCAGCAGTCGGGAGTTGAGGACTAGCGGGCGCAATGAGCAGTTCTTC
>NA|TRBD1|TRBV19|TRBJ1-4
CASSDRGETNEKLFF
TGTGCCAGTAGTGACAGGGGTGAAACTAATGAAAAACTGTTTTTT
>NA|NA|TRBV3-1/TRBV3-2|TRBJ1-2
CASSQVPLDGYTF
TGTGCCAGCAGCCAAGTCCCCCTGGATGGCTACACCTTC
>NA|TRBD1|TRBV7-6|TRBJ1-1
CASSLGDRTVEAFF
TGTGCCAGCAGCTTAGGGGACAGGACGGTGGAAGCTTTCTTT
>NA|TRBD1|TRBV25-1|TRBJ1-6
CASRAGTGLSSPLHF
TGTGCCAGCAGGGCCGGGACAGGTTTGAGTTCACCCCTCCACTTT
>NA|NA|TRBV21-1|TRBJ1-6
CASSRLRGLRSPLHF
TGTGCCAGCAGCAGATTAAGGGGGCTGAGGTCACCCCTCCACTTT
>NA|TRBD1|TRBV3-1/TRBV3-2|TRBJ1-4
CASSLRGLDEKLFF
TGTGCCAGCAGCCTCAGGGGGTTGGATGAAAAACTGTTTTTT
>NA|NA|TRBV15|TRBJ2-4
CATRDSKNIQYF
TGTGCCACCAGGGACAGCAAAAACATTCAGTACTTC
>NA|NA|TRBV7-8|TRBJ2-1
CASSSAGRKGEQFF
TGTGCCAGCAGCTCAGCCGGGAGAAAAGGTGAGCAGTTCTTC
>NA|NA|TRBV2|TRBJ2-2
CASKPRITTGELFF
TGTGCCAGCAAGCCTAGAATCACCACCGGGGAGCTGTTTTTT
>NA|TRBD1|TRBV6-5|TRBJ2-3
CASRGFQGADTQYF
TGTGCCAGCAGGGGATTCCAGGGGGCAGATACGCAGTATTTT
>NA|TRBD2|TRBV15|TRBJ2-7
CATSRDSGPSGSYEQYF
TGTGCCACCAGCAGAGATTCAGGGCCTAGCGGCTCCTACGAGCAGTACTTC
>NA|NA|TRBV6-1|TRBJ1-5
CASSARGGVFNQPQHF
TGTGCCAGCAGTGCTCGGGGGGGGGTTTTCAATCAGCCCCAGCATTTT
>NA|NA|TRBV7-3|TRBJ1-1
CASSLTGGNTEAFF
TGTGCCAGCAGCTTAACGGGAGGAAACACTGAAGCTTTCTTT
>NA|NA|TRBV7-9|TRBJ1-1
CASSPGVSTEAFF
TGTGCCAGCAGCCCAGGGGTGTCCACTGAAGCTTTCTTT
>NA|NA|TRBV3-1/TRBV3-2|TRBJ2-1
CASSQGHAHNEQFF
TGTGCCAGCAGCCAAGGTCACGCCCACAATGAGCAGTTCTTC
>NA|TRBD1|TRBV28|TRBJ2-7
CASTRDSSYEQYF
TGTGCCAGCACCCGGGACAGCTCCTACGAGCAGTACTTC
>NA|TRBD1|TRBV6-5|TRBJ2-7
CASSSQTGLGYEQYF
TGTGCCAGCAGTTCCCAGACAGGGTTGGGGTACGAGCAGTACTTC
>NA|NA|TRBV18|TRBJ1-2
CASSLRVDNYGYTF
TGTGCCAGCTCACTCCGGGTCGATAACTATGGCTACACCTTC